This record concerns one T cell receptor beta chain sequence. Its target is unknown. One end of the junction fails to match germline, which may point to a read error. The PCR made use of 60 Vbeta and 13 Jbeta primers. This table comes from immunoSEQ multiplex PCR, and its TCRdb copy is limited to in-frame clones, with some not included. Among about 140,000 clones listed, about three quarters were seen once. The data derive from a study of cytomegalovirus exposure and HLA in healthy donors. Points from the study as a whole: In a later analysis, TCR beta V- and J-gene trimming showed a link to a missense DCLRE1C variant.

The V gene's germline CDR1 is SEHNR and CDR2 FQNEAQ (reference sequence). This CDR3 region has 17 residues. J is TRBJ2-2 and V is TRBV7-9; 8 bases line up with TRBD1. The source of this sequence is a man aged 35-49 years in good health and CMV-seronegative. The sample consisted of PBMCs. For the CDR3, the DNA is TGTTCCAGCAGCTACATTCCAGGGGGCTTGGACACCGGGGAGCTGTTTTTT. Translated: CSSSYIPGGLDTGELFF.